A single sample gave rise to the 12 T cell receptor beta chains below, sequenced in a study of HIV-infected patients and healthy controls. TCRdb reprocessed the 5' RACE reads via MiXCR and lists one record per CDR3 protein. Here the sample spans around 58,000 distinct CDR3 sequences, over 15% being singletons. The sequencing input was CD4+ T cells from blood. Receptors originate from a human donor in good health.

This clonotype was found many times. The V gene is TRBV2, the J gene TRBJ1-1; D uncertain. This CDR3 is built from 13 residues. Germline CDR1 reads SNHLY; CDR2 reads FYNNEI. The germline V and J ends were trimmed by 7 bases and 0 bases, with 9 bases remaining between them. The CDR3 sequence: CASKGEVNTEAFF. CDR3 sequence (DNA): TGTGCCAGCAAAGGAGAGGTGAACACTGAAGCTTTCTTT.

This chain uses TRBV30 with TRBJ2-1; 8 nucleotides match TRBD2. The CDR3 length is 13 residues. V lost 8 bases and J lost 0; bases outside the gene matches: 3. Germline loops: CDR1 GTSNPN, CDR2 SVGIG (reference sequence). The CDR3 region has the DNA TGTGCCCTTAGCGGGACCTCCTACAATGAGCAGTTCTTC. Translating gives CALSGTSYNEQFF.

This clonotype showed up many times. Here the CDR3 reads CASSYPDVTDTQYF. CDR3 sequence (DNA): TGTGCCAGCAGTTATCCGGACGTCACAGATACGCAGTATTTT. The rearrangement joins TRBV6-2 or TRBV6-3 to TRBJ2-3; no definite D call. Trimming took off 3 bases at V and 2 bases at J, with 9 bases between the two ends. There are 14 residues in the CDR3. From germline, CDR1 is MNHEY and CDR2 SVGEGT.

The chain uses TRBV12-3 or TRBV12-4 and TRBJ1-2; D is unresolved. V lost 1 base to trimming and J lost 0 bases, with 6 bases between them. The CDR3 totals 14 residues. The CDR3 protein is CASSLVSTNYGYTF. The CDR3 nucleotides are TGTGCCAGCAGTTTAGTCAGTACTAACTATGGCTACACCTTC.

This clonotype was detected many times. The CDR3 bases are TGCGCCAGCAGCTTATCACCGGACAGGGGTAATTCACCCCTCCACTTT. It specifies CASSLSPDRGNSPLHF. The chain carries TRBV5-1 and TRBJ1-6, with 9 positions matching TRBD1. The CDR3 sequence is 16 residues long. Per germline, CDR1 SGHRS and CDR2 YFSETQ. V was pared by 2 bases and J by 6 bases, with 6 bases of the junction left unmatched.

This clonotype was detected only a few times. The V and J genes are TRBV6-1 and TRBJ2-7, with 11 bases aligning to TRBD1. The V gene end was trimmed by 2 bases and the J gene end by 7 bases; junction bases not matched to a gene: 10. Germline V gene lookup returns CDR1 MNHNS and CDR2 SASEGT. CDR3 length: 16 amino acids. The CDR3 reads CASSESALDRGQEQYF. The CDR3 DNA reads TGTGCCAGCAGTGAATCCGCCTTGGACAGGGGGCAAGAGCAGTACTTC.

Regarding this clonotype: Being one base from a much bigger clone, this may be a read error. The J gene is TRBJ2-5, the V gene TRBV29-1, with a weak D call TRBD1 (6 bases). The CDR3 spans 13 residues. The germline CDR1 and CDR2 sequences are SQVTM and ANQGSEA. Trimming left V 4 bases short and J 3 bases short, with 12 bases between. The CDR3 DNA follows: TGCAGCGTTGCCAGGACAGCCAAAGAGACCCAGTACTTC. Translation: CSVARTAKETQYF.

This sequence joins TRBV5-1 and TRBJ2-1; 7 nucleotides match TRBD2. This CDR3 has 16 amino acids. Germline CDR1 SGHRS, CDR2 YFSETQ. The trim removed 0 bases at V and 1 base at J, leaving 4 bases unmatched. CDR3 protein: CASSLAASGSYNEQFF. CDR3 sequence (DNA): TGCGCCAGCAGCTTGGCGGCTAGCGGATCCTACAATGAGCAGTTCTTC.

This clonotype turned up a few times. The chain links TRBV6-1 to TRBJ1-1; 9 bases line up with TRBD1. V lost 9 bases and J lost 3; bases outside the gene matches: 5. The V gene's germline CDR1 is MNHNS and CDR2 SASEGT. The CDR3 is 13 amino acids. This CDR3 is CASQTGGDTEAFF. CDR3 bases: TGTGCCAGTCAGACAGGGGGGGACACTGAAGCTTTCTTT.

The chain recombines TRBV7-9 with TRBJ1-3; no firm D call. The CDR3 runs 15 residues. Germline-derived CDR1 and CDR2 are SEHNR and FQNEAQ (reference sequence). V gave up 5 bases and J gave up 3 bases, with 14 bases separating them. CDR3 coding DNA: TGTGCCAGCAGCCTCCGATCGAGGCATGGAAACACCATATATTTT. It translates to CASSLRSRHGNTIYF.

The genes are TRBV19 and TRBJ2-7; a possible D gene is TRBD1 (6 bases). The V gene lost 10 bases and the J gene lost 3 bases, with 16 bases spanning the gap. The CDR3 is 13 residues long. Germline CDR1 reads LNHDA; CDR2 reads SQIVND (reference sequence). CDR3 region: CATTTRGNYEQYF. CDR3 DNA sequence: TGTGCCACCACAACCAGGGGTAACTACGAGCAGTACTTC.

This clonotype was seen ten or more times. As DNA, the CDR3 is TGTGCCAGCAGTTCCCTGGTAGCGGGAGAGGTAGAGACCCAGTACTTC. It yields the protein CASSSLVAGEVETQYF. The chain carries TRBV2 and TRBJ2-5, with 9 bases lining up with TRBD2. There are 16 residues in the CDR3. Trimming took 5 bases from V and 4 from J; bases not matched to a gene: 11. The germline V gene has CDR1 SNHLY and CDR2 FYNNEI.